This paragraph reports one TCR beta chain. The CDR3 is made up of 14 amino acids. V gave up 4 bases and J gave up 5 bases; unmatched junction bases: 8. In germline, CDR1 is SGDLS, CDR2 YYNGEE. Seattle patient enrollment occurred during active infection, with longitudinal follow-up thereafter. This specimen belongs to a study of blood T cell repertoires in COVID-19. Study summary: Some COVID-19 samples were acute and others convalescent; all came from the United States, Italy and Spain. The analysed material was cDNA or gDNA that came from T cells, B-cell-depleted T cells, or PBMCs.

Methods used by the authors: The assay estimated nucleated cells by amplifying reference gene primers. Sequencing used immunoSEQ multiplex PCR; TCRdb keeps in-frame clones, though not all of them. The DNA gave D and trimming, while V, J and clone size come from that table. The sample holds hundreds of thousands of clones; about 88% are singletons and the top ten take just under 7.5%. The rearrangement links TRBV9 to TRBJ1-1; TRBD1 matches 7 bases. What was sequenced was peripheral blood. The clonotype comes from a woman aged 70-85 years with COVID-19, enrolled during active disease. CDR3 coding DNA: TGTGCCAGCAGCTCAAACAGGGGACAAACTGAAGCTTTCTTT. This encodes CASSSNRGQTEAFF.